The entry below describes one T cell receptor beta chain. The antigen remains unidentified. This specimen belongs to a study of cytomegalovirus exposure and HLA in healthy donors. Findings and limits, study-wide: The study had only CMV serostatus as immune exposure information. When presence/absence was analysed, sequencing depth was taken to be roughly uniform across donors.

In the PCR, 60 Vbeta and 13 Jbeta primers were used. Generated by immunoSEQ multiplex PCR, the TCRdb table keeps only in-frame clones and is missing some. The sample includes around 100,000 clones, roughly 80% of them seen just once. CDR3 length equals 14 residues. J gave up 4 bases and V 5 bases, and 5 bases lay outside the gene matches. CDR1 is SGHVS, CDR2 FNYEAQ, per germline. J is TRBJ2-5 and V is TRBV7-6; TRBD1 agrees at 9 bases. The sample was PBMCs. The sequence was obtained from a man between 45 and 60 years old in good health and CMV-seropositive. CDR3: CASSQHRGRETQYF. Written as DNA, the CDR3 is TGTGCCAGCAGCCAACACAGGGGGCGAGAGACCCAGTACTTC.